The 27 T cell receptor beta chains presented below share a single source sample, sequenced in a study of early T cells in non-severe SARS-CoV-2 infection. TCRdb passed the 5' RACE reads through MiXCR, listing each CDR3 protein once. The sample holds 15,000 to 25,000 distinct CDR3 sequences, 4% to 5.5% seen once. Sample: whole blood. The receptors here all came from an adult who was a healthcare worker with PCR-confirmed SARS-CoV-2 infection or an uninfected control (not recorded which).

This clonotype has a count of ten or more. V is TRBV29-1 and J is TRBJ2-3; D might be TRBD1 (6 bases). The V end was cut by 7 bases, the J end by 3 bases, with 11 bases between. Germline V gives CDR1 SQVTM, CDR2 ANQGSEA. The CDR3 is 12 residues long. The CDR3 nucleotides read TGCAGCGAGACTGGACAGACAGATACGCAGTATTTT. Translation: CSETGQTDTQYF.

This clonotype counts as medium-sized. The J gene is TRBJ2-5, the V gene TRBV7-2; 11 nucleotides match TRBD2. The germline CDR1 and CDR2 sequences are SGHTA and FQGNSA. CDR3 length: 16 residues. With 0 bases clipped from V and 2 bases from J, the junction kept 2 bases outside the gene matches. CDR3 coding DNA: TGTGCCAGCAGCTTAGCGCTAGCGGGGGGACAAGAGACCCAGTACTTC. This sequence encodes CASSLALAGGQETQYF.

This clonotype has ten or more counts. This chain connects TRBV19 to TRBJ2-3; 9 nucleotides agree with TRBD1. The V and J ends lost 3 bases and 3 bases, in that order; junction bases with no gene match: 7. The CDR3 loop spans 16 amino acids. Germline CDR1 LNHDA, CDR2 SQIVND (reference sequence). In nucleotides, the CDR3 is TGTGCCAGTAGTATCCCTTCGACAGGGGGGACAGATACGCAGTATTTT. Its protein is CASSIPSTGGTDTQYF.

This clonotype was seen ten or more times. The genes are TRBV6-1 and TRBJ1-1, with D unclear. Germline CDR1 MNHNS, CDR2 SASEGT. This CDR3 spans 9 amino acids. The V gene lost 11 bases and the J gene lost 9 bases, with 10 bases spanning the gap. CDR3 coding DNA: TGTGCCGCGGCAAGGCAAGCTTTCTTT. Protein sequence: CAAARQAFF.

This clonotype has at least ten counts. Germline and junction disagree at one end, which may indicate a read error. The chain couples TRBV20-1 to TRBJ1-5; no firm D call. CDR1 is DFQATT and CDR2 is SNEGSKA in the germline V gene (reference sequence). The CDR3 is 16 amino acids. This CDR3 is CSAFSPFESSNQPQFF. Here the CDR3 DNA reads TGCAGTGCTTTCTCCCCGTTCGAGTCCAGCAATCAGCCCCAGTTTTTT.

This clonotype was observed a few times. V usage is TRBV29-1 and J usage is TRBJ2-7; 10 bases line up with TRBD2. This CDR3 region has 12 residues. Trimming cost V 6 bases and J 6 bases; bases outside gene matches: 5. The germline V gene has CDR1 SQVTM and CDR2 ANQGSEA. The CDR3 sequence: CSVPSGGPEQYF. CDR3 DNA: TGCAGCGTCCCTAGCGGGGGACCCGAGCAGTACTTC.

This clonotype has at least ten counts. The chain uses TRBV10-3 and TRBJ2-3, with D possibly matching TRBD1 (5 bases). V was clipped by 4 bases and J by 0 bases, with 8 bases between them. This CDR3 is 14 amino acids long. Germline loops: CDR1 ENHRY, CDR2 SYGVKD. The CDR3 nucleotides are TGTGCCATCAGTGGACAGTATAGCACAGATACGCAGTATTTT. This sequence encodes CAISGQYSTDTQYF.

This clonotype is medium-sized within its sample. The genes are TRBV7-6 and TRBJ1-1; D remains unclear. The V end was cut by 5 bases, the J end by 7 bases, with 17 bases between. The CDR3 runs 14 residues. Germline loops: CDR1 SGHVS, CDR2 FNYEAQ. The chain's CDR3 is CASSPNGLYSEAFF. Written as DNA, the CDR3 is TGTGCCAGCAGCCCAAACGGATTGTACAGTGAAGCTTTCTTT.

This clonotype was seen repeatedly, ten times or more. CDR3 sequence reads: CSVTSGTSGGAASTDTQYF. In nucleotides, the CDR3 is TGCAGTGTCACATCCGGGACTAGCGGGGGGGCCGCTAGCACAGATACGCAGTATTTT. The rearrangement joins TRBV20-1 to TRBJ2-3, with 16 bases lining up with TRBD2. Germline CDR1 is DFQATT and CDR2 is SNEGSKA (reference sequence). The CDR3 loop spans 19 amino acids. The V gene end was trimmed by 7 bases and the J gene end by 0 bases; junction bases not matched to a gene: 13.

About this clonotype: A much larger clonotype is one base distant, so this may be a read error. The CDR3 is CASSREMNTGELLF. The CDR3 region has the DNA TGTGCCAGCAGCAGGGAGATGAACACCGGGGAGCTGTTATTT. The rearrangement uses TRBV25-1 and TRBJ2-2; D is possibly TRBD1 or TRBD2 (5 bases each). The CDR3 has 14 residues. The germline gives CDR1 MGHDK, CDR2 SYGVNS. The whole variable domain, remainder taken from reference TRBV25-1 and TRBJ2-2, is EADIYQTPRYLVIGTGKKITLECSQTMGHDKMYWYQQDPGMELHLIHYSYGVNSTEKGDLSSESTVSRIRTEHFPLTLESARPSHTSQYLCASSREMNTGELLFGEGSRLTVL.

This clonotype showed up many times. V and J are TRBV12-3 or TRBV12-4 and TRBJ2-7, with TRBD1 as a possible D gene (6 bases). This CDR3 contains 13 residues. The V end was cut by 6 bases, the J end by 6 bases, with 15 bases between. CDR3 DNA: TGTGCCAGCAGGAGAAACAGGGCCCCCGAGCAGTACTTC. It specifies CASRRNRAPEQYF.

The CDR3 region is CASGGTEAFF. As DNA, the CDR3 is TGTGCCTCGGGGGGGACTGAAGCTTTCTTT. V is TRBV6-6 and J is TRBJ1-1; D may be TRBD1 (5 bases). The CDR3 length is 10 residues. Germline values: CDR1 MNHNY, CDR2 SVGAGI (reference sequence). Trimming pared 11 bases from V and 5 bases from J, leaving 9 bases between.

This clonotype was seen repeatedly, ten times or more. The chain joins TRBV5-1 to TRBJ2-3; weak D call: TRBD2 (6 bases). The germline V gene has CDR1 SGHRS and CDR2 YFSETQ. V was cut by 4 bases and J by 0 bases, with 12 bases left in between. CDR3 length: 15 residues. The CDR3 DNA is TGCGCCAGCAGCGAAACTAGCCAGAGCACAGATACGCAGTATTTT. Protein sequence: CASSETSQSTDTQYF.

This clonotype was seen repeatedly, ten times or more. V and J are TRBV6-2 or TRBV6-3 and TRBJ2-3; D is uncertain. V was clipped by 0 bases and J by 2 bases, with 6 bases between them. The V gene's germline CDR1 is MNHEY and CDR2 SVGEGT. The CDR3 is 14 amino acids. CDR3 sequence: CASSYSSVTDTQYF. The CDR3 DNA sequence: TGTGCCAGCAGTTACTCGTCCGTCACAGATACGCAGTATTTT.

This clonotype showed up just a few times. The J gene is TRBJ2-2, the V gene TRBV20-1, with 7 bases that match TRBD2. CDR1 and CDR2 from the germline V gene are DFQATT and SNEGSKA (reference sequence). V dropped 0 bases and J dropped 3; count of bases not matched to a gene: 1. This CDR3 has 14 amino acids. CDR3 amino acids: CSAREGGDTGELFF. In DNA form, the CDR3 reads TGCAGTGCTAGAGAGGGAGGGGACACCGGGGAGCTGTTTTTT.

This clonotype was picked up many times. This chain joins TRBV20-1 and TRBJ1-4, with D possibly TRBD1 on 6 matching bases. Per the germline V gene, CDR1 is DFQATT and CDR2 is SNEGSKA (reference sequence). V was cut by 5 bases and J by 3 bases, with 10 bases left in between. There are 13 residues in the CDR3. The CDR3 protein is CSAQQGPNEKLFF. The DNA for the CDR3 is TGCAGTGCTCAACAGGGTCCTAATGAAAAACTGTTTTTT.

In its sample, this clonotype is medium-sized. The CDR3 coding sequence is TGTGCCAGCAGCTTCGGGAGGAACACCGGGGAGCTGTTTTTT. As protein: CASSFGRNTGELFF. The V and J genes are TRBV7-9 and TRBJ2-2, with TRBD2 as a possible D gene (6 bases). This CDR3 spans 14 amino acids. Germline lookup yields CDR1 SEHNR and CDR2 FQNEAQ (reference sequence). The V gene lost 3 bases and the J gene lost 1 base, with 6 bases spanning the gap.

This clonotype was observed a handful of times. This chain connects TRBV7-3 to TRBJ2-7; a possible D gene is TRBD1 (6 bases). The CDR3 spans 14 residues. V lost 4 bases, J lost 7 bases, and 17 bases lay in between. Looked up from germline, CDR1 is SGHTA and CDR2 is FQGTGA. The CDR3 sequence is CASSSQTGTGEQYF. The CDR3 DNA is TGTGCCAGCAGCTCACAAACAGGGACGGGAGAGCAGTACTTC.

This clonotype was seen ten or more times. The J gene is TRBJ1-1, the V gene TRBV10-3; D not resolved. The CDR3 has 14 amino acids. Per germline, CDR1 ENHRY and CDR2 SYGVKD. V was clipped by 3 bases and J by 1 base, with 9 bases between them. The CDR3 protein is CAISEREGNTEAFF. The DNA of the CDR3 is TGTGCCATCAGTGAAAGGGAGGGGAACACTGAAGCTTTCTTT.

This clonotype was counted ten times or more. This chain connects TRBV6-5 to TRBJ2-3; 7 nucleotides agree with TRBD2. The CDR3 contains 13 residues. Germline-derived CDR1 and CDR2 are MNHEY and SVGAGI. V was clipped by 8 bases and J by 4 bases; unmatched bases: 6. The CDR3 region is CASCIRGADTQYF. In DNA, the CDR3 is TGTGCCAGCTGTATACGGGGGGCAGATACGCAGTATTTT.

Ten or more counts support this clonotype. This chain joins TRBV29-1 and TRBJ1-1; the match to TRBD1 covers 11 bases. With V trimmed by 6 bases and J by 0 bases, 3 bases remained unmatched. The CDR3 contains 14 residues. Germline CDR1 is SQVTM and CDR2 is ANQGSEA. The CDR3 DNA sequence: TGCAGCGTGGGGACAGGGGGGATGAACACTGAAGCTTTCTTT. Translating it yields CSVGTGGMNTEAFF.

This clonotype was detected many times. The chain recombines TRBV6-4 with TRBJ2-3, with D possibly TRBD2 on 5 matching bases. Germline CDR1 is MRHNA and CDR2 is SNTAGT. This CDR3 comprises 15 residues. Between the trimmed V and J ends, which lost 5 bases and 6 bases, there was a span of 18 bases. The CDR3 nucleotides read TGTGCCAGCAGTACAACCCTCGGTAGCGCTGATACGCAGTATTTT. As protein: CASSTTLGSADTQYF.

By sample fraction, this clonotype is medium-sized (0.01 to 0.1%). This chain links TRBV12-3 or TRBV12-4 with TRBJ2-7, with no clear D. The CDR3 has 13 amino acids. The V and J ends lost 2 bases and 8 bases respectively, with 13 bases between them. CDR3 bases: TGTGCCAGCAGTTTACAGGCCACGTTGAAGCAGTACTTC. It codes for CASSLQATLKQYF.

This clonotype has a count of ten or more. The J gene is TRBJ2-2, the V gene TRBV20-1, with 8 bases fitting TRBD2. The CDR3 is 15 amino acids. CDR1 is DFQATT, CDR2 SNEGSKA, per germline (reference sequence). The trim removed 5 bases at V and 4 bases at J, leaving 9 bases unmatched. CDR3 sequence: CSAPNSGARTGELFF. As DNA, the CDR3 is TGCAGTGCTCCTAATAGCGGGGCTCGCACCGGGGAGCTGTTTTTT.

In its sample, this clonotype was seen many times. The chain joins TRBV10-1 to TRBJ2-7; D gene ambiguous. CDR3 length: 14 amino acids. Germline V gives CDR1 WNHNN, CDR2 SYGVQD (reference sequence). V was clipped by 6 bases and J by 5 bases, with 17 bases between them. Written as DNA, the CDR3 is TGCGCCAGCAGGTTGGCAGTCCGATCCCACGAGCAGTACTTC. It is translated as CASRLAVRSHEQYF.

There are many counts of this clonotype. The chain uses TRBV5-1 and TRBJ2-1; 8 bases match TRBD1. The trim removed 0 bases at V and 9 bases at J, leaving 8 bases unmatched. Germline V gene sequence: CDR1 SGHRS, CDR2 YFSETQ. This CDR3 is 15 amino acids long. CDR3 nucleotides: TGCGCCAGCAGCTTGGCCGGGACAGGCCGCCTTGAGCAGTTCTTC. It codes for CASSLAGTGRLEQFF.

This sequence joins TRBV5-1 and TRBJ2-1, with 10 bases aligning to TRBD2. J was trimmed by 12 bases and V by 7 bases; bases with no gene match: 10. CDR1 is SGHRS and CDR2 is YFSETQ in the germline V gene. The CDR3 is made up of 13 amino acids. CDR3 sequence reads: CASGSGGALWQFF. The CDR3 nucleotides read TGCGCCAGCGGAAGCGGGGGGGCCTTGTGGCAGTTCTTC.